This record covers a single T cell receptor (beta chain). Its antigen is undetermined. Germline CDR1 SGHNT, CDR2 YENEEA. The CDR3 totals 15 residues. V lost 0 bases and J lost 4, with 11 bases in between. This entry is derived from a study of cytomegalovirus exposure and HLA in healthy donors. Study-wide findings and caveats: Analyzed later, most CMV-associated TCR beta chains appeared HLA-restricted.

The PCR ran on 60 Vbeta and 13 Jbeta primers. Using immunoSEQ multiplex PCR, the repertoire was profiled, and TCRdb retains in-frame clones only, with some absent. The sample has 150,000 to 200,000 clones; approximately 81% are singletons. This chain connects TRBV11-3 to TRBJ2-3; maybe TRBD2 (6 bases). This TCR came from a woman in her 30s in good health and CMV-seronegative. The material sequenced was PBMCs. The CDR3 loop reads CASSLEGREADTQYF. The DNA of the CDR3 is TGTGCCAGCAGCTTAGAGGGCAGGGAGGCAGATACGCAGTATTTT.